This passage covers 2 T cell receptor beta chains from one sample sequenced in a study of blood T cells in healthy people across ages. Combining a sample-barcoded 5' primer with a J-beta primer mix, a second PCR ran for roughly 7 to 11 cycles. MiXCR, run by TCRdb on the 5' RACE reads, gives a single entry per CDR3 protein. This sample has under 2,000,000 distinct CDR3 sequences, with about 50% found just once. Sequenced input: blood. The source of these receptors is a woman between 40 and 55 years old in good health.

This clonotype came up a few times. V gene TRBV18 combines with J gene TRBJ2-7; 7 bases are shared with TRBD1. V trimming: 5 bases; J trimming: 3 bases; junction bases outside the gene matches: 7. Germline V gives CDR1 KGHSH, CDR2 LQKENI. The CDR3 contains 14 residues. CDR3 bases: TGTGCCAGCTCATCCGACAGGGTCGACTACGAGCAGTACTTC. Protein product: CASSSDRVDYEQYF.

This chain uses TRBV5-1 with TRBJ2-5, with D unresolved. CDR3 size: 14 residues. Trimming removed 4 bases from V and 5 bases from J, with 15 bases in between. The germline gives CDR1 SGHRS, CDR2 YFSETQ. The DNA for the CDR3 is TGCGCCAGCAGCGTGGAGACGGCGGAGGAGACCCAGTACTTC. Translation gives CASSVETAEETQYF.